This T cell receptor beta chain was sequenced during a study of T-cell memory formation after mild COVID-19. For the study at large: Among the donors, TCR clusters were largely specific to each donor.

MiXCR was run by TCRdb on the 5' RACE reads, yielding one entry per CDR3 protein. The sample shows 350,000 to 450,000 distinct CDR3 sequences, 20% of them seen only once. J was trimmed by 2 bases and V by 4 bases; bases with no gene match: 7. The CDR3 is 16 amino acids. Germline V gene lookup returns CDR1 MNHEY and CDR2 SVGEGT. Specimen: PBMCs or a T cell subset sorted from them (not recorded which). The chain recombines TRBV6-2 or TRBV6-3 with TRBJ2-7, with 11 bases identical to TRBD2. The source of this sequence is an adult woman who had mild COVID-19 (a few samples of this study predate the infection). Cell type and time point are not known. In nucleotides, the CDR3 is TGTGCCAGCAGTTCCCGATCTAGCGGGAGGACCTACGAGCAGTACTTC. It encodes CASSSRSSGRTYEQYF.